This T cell receptor (beta chain) was observed in a study of identical twins. Healthy Caucasians, and only they, were the donors. Whole-study findings and limits: For monozygotic twins, models underestimated out-of-frame TCR alpha sharing. Insertions were reduced in abundant cord blood beta clonotypes but not in memory repertoires.

This clonotype was seen a handful of times. Its matching antigen is unknown. Between the trimmed V and J ends, which lost 2 bases and 7 bases, there was a span of 12 bases. The CDR3 runs to 14 residues. Germline CDR1 reads MDHEN; CDR2 reads SYDVKM. It was template switching that added a universal primer site, and there were unique molecular identifiers on the cDNA. TCRdb reanalysed the 5' RACE reads using MiXCR and keeps one entry per CDR3 protein. This sample has around 250,000 distinct CDR3 sequences, with approximately 7% found just once. The data were also submitted as part of a second study, on yellow fever vaccine responses in identical twins.

The sequenced sample consisted of memory (CD45RO+) T cells sorted from blood. The chain links TRBV28 to TRBJ2-1; the D gene is possibly TRBD1 (6 bases). The sequence was obtained from a woman aged 18-29 years in good health. CDR3 residues: CASSLQGRGNEQFF. CDR3 in DNA: TGTGCCAGCAGTTTACAGGGCAGGGGAAATGAGCAGTTCTTC.